A selection of T cell receptor beta chains follows, all from one sample in a study of blood T cell repertoires in COVID-19. Repertoires were generated with immunoSEQ multiplex PCR, while TCRdb's copy carries only in-frame clones and drops some. The repertoire holds roughly 200,000 clones, with almost 90% as singletons. Sequenced sample: peripheral blood. All receptors come from a man aged 18 to 30 with active or convalescent COVID-19. CDR3s include the opening cysteine and the closing phenylalanine or tryptophan. D genes are given only for firm matches. Clone size, where shown, is once, few, many, or a class for clones that have expanded.

DNA: TGTGCCAGCAGTTCTAGCGTACCGTCCTACGAGCAGTACTTC
CDR3: CASSSSVPSYEQYF
J: TRBJ2-7
V: TRBV6-2/TRBV6-3
D: .
size: .

DNA: TGTGCCAGCTCCTCGACTCCTGACAGCAACTATGGCTACACCTTC
CDR3: CASSSTPDSNYGYTF
J: TRBJ1-2
V: TRBV28
D: .
size: few

DNA: TGTGCCTGGAGTGCAGGGGTGACGAGGGACTATGGCTACACCTTC
CDR3: CAWSAGVTRDYGYTF
J: TRBJ1-2
V: TRBV30
D: .
size: .

DNA: TGTGCCTGGAGAAGACAGGGGAGTCAGCCCCAGCATTTT
CDR3: CAWRRQGSQPQHF
J: TRBJ1-5
V: TRBV30
D: TRBD1
size: few

DNA: TGTGCCAGCAGCTTAGCGCGACCGGACAGCTATGGCTACACCTTC
CDR3: CASSLARPDSYGYTF
J: TRBJ1-2
V: TRBV7-8
D: .
size: .

DNA: TGTGCCAGCAGCCAAGTATTGGGGGGGGCCTACAATGAGCAGTTCTTC
CDR3: CASSQVLGGAYNEQFF
J: TRBJ2-1
V: TRBV3-1/TRBV3-2
D: TRBD2
size: .

DNA: TGTGCCAGCAGCTTGGAGGGGCGCACCGGGGAGCTGTTTTTT
CDR3: CASSLEGRTGELFF
J: TRBJ2-2
V: TRBV7-8
D: .
size: .

DNA: TGCGCCAGCAGCTTGACTGGGTTAGCGGGCAAACAGAACACCGGGGAGCTGTTTTTT
CDR3: CASSLTGLAGKQNTGELFF
J: TRBJ2-2
V: TRBV5-1
D: TRBD2
size: .

DNA: TGTGCCAGCAGCTTAACGACTAGCGGGAGGATCAATGAGCAGTTCTTC
CDR3: CASSLTTSGRINEQFF
J: TRBJ2-1
V: TRBV7-3
D: TRBD2
size: .

DNA: TGCGCCAGCAGCCAGAACCCGGGACAGGGGGAGTGGGATGAGCAGTTCTTC
CDR3: CASSQNPGQGEWDEQFF
J: TRBJ2-1
V: TRBV4-3
D: TRBD1
size: .

DNA: TGCGCCAGCAGCTCCCGGGACTATGAATACAATGAGCAGTTCTTC
CDR3: CASSSRDYEYNEQFF
J: TRBJ2-1
V: TRBV5-1
D: TRBD2
size: .

DNA: TGTGCCAGCAGCGGGGGGCTGAACACCGGGGAGCTGTTTTTT
CDR3: CASSGGLNTGELFF
J: TRBJ2-2
V: TRBV9
D: .
size: once

DNA: TGTGCCAGCAGCGTAGAACCCCGGACTAGGGCTGGGGCCAACGTCCTGACTTTC
CDR3: CASSVEPRTRAGANVLTF
J: TRBJ2-6
V: TRBV9
D: TRBD2
size: .

DNA: TGTGCCAGCAGACGTGGACACAGGAACACTGAAGCTTTCTTT
CDR3: CASRRGHRNTEAFF
J: TRBJ1-1
V: TRBV7-2
D: .
size: .

DNA: TGTGCCAGCAGCACCTCGGACAGGCGAAACAATGAGCAGTTCTTC
CDR3: CASSTSDRRNNEQFF
J: TRBJ2-1
V: TRBV7-2
D: TRBD1
size: .

DNA: TGTGCCTGGGGGCAACTAGCGGGGGCTGGGGAGCAGTACTTC
CDR3: CAWGQLAGAGEQYF
J: TRBJ2-7
V: TRBV30
D: TRBD2
size: .

DNA: TGTGCCAGCAGCTCGAGGGGGCTAGGCACCGGGGAGCTGTTTTTT
CDR3: CASSSRGLGTGELFF
J: TRBJ2-2
V: TRBV5-8
D: TRBD1
size: .